Listed below are T cell receptor beta chains from one sample, sequenced in a study of blood T cell repertoires in COVID-19. Using immunoSEQ multiplex PCR, the repertoire was profiled, and TCRdb retains in-frame clones only, with some absent. The sample yields more than 95,000 clones, 85% to 90% seen once. The specimen was peripheral blood. These receptors were obtained from a human donor in a cohort sampled during active COVID-19. The CDR3 runs from the conserved cysteine through the conserved F or W. The D gene is left open where the match is weak. Part of the rows lack a size; the others show once, few, many or a class for expanded clones.

J gene: TRBJ2-2
clone size: few
D gene: .
V gene: TRBV9
CDR3 protein: CASSVESAGELFF
CDR3 DNA: TGTGCCAGCAGCGTCGAATCGGCCGGGGAGCTGTTTTTT

J gene: TRBJ2-1
clone size: .
D gene: .
V gene: TRBV7-9
CDR3 protein: CASSLSGNEQFF
CDR3 DNA: TGTGCCAGCAGTTTAAGCGGGAATGAGCAGTTCTTC

J gene: TRBJ1-5
clone size: .
D gene: TRBD1
V gene: TRBV3-1/TRBV3-2
CDR3 protein: CASSQGRGQGGQPQHF
CDR3 DNA: TGTGCCAGCAGCCAAGGCAGGGGTCAGGGGGGTCAGCCCCAGCATTTT

J gene: TRBJ1-6
clone size: .
D gene: TRBD1
V gene: TRBV6-5
CDR3 protein: CASSYGTGVNSPLHF
CDR3 DNA: TGTGCCAGCAGTTACGGAACAGGGGTGAATTCACCCCTCCACTTT

J gene: TRBJ1-2
clone size: .
D gene: TRBD1
V gene: TRBV30
CDR3 protein: CAWSVHGTGIYGYTF
CDR3 DNA: TGTGCCTGGAGTGTACACGGGACAGGGATCTATGGCTACACCTTC

J gene: TRBJ2-5
clone size: .
D gene: TRBD2
V gene: TRBV6-5
CDR3 protein: CASSWTSGQETQYF
CDR3 DNA: TGTGCCAGCAGTTGGACTAGCGGACAAGAGACCCAGTACTTC

J gene: TRBJ1-2
clone size: .
D gene: .
V gene: TRBV6-5
CDR3 protein: CASSYTHGGYTF
CDR3 DNA: TGTGCCAGCAGTTATACCCACGGGGGCTACACCTTC

J gene: TRBJ1-2
clone size: .
D gene: .
V gene: TRBV24-1
CDR3 protein: CATSDNRYGYTF
CDR3 DNA: TGTGCCACCAGTGATAATCGCTATGGCTACACCTTC

J gene: TRBJ1-6
clone size: .
D gene: .
V gene: TRBV4-3
CDR3 protein: CASSQDLYYNSPLHF
CDR3 DNA: TGCGCCAGCAGCCAAGATCTGTATTATAATTCACCCCTCCACTTT

J gene: TRBJ2-3
clone size: .
D gene: .
V gene: TRBV28
CDR3 protein: CASSFTPGADTQYF
CDR3 DNA: TGTGCCAGCAGTTTCACCCCAGGGGCAGATACGCAGTATTTT

J gene: TRBJ1-1
clone size: .
D gene: .
V gene: TRBV11-3
CDR3 protein: CASSSYGLTEAFF
CDR3 DNA: TGTGCCAGCAGCTCCTATGGGCTCACTGAAGCTTTCTTT

J gene: TRBJ2-1
clone size: .
D gene: .
V gene: TRBV9
CDR3 protein: CASSVDGPPSYNEQFF
CDR3 DNA: TGTGCCAGCAGCGTAGACGGTCCGCCATCCTACAATGAGCAGTTCTTC

J gene: TRBJ2-7
clone size: .
D gene: .
V gene: TRBV7-2
CDR3 protein: CASNPTGSGDEQYF
CDR3 DNA: TGTGCCAGCAACCCAACAGGGTCCGGGGACGAGCAGTACTTC

J gene: TRBJ2-7
clone size: .
D gene: TRBD2
V gene: TRBV5-4
CDR3 protein: CASSLRGLAGSYEQYF
CDR3 DNA: TGTGCCAGCAGCCTTCGCGGACTAGCGGGATCCTACGAGCAGTACTTC

J gene: TRBJ1-5
clone size: .
D gene: .
V gene: TRBV2
CDR3 protein: CASSNRDSNQPQHF
CDR3 DNA: TGTGCCAGCAGTAACAGGGATAGCAATCAGCCCCAGCATTTT

J gene: TRBJ2-1
clone size: .
D gene: .
V gene: TRBV5-5
CDR3 protein: CASSRIPGVVEDEQFF
CDR3 DNA: TGTGCCAGCAGCCGAATCCCAGGGGTAGTTGAGGATGAGCAGTTCTTC

J gene: TRBJ2-2
clone size: .
D gene: TRBD2
V gene: TRBV7-2
CDR3 protein: CASSLERGVGELFF
CDR3 DNA: TGTGCCAGCAGCTTAGAGCGGGGTGTCGGGGAGCTGTTTTTT

J gene: TRBJ2-1
clone size: .
D gene: TRBD1
V gene: TRBV28
CDR3 protein: CASTSLGTGEREQFF
CDR3 DNA: TGTGCCAGCACCTCTCTGGGGACAGGGGAGCGTGAGCAGTTCTTC

J gene: TRBJ1-1
clone size: .
D gene: .
V gene: TRBV7-2
CDR3 protein: CASSLGPTEAFF
CDR3 DNA: TGTGCCAGCAGCTTAGGGCCCACTGAAGCTTTCTTT

J gene: TRBJ2-5
clone size: .
D gene: .
V gene: TRBV7-9
CDR3 protein: CASSSSRDQETQYF
CDR3 DNA: TGTGCCAGCAGCTCATCCCGGGACCAAGAGACCCAGTACTTC

J gene: TRBJ1-4
clone size: .
D gene: .
V gene: TRBV7-9
CDR3 protein: CASTYSGSPNEKLFF
CDR3 DNA: TGTGCCAGCACCTATAGCGGGAGCCCAAATGAAAAACTGTTTTTT

J gene: TRBJ2-1
clone size: .
D gene: TRBD2
V gene: TRBV19
CDR3 protein: CASSIVGTSVSEQFF
CDR3 DNA: TGTGCCAGTAGTATAGTGGGGACTAGCGTTAGTGAGCAGTTCTTC

J gene: TRBJ2-1
clone size: .
D gene: TRBD2
V gene: TRBV4-3
CDR3 protein: CASSQLPHRGGGSYNEQFF
CDR3 DNA: TGCGCCAGCAGCCAACTCCCCCACCGGGGCGGGGGCTCCTACAATGAGCAGTTCTTC

J gene: TRBJ1-3
clone size: .
D gene: .
V gene: TRBV19
CDR3 protein: CASSTHRDQGNTIYF
CDR3 DNA: TGTGCCAGTAGTACCCACAGGGATCAAGGAAACACCATATATTTT

J gene: TRBJ2-1
clone size: .
D gene: TRBD2
V gene: TRBV6-2/TRBV6-3
CDR3 protein: CASSYVLAGGRVSYNEQFF
CDR3 DNA: TGTGCCAGCAGTTATGTCCTAGCGGGAGGGCGAGTCTCCTACAATGAGCAGTTCTTC

J gene: TRBJ2-3
clone size: once
D gene: .
V gene: TRBV29-1
CDR3 protein: CSVEGGSWGSDTQYF
CDR3 DNA: TGCAGCGTTGAAGGAGGGTCGTGGGGTTCGGATACGCAGTATTTT

J gene: TRBJ2-1
clone size: .
D gene: TRBD2
V gene: TRBV11-2
CDR3 protein: CASSLVLAITYNEQFF
CDR3 DNA: TGTGCCAGCAGCTTAGTACTAGCGATAACCTACAATGAGCAGTTCTTC

J gene: TRBJ1-5
clone size: .
D gene: .
V gene: TRBV6-1
CDR3 protein: CASSESHVQPQHF
CDR3 DNA: TGTGCCAGCAGTGAATCCCATGTCCAGCCCCAGCATTTT

J gene: TRBJ1-2
clone size: .
D gene: .
V gene: TRBV19
CDR3 protein: CASKVADTGYGYTF
CDR3 DNA: TGTGCCAGTAAGGTCGCCGATACGGGCTATGGCTACACCTTC

J gene: TRBJ2-7
clone size: .
D gene: .
V gene: TRBV2
CDR3 protein: CASSEALGALGEQYF
CDR3 DNA: TGTGCCAGCAGTGAAGCGCTGGGGGCCCTGGGCGAGCAGTACTTC

J gene: TRBJ1-5
clone size: .
D gene: TRBD1
V gene: TRBV15
CDR3 protein: CATSRETATGAPQHF
CDR3 DNA: TGTGCCACCAGCAGAGAGACAGCCACAGGGGCGCCCCAGCATTTT

J gene: TRBJ1-1
clone size: .
D gene: .
V gene: TRBV6-6
CDR3 protein: CASSRREGVAEAFF
CDR3 DNA: TGTGCCAGCAGTCGCCGGGAGGGGGTAGCTGAAGCTTTCTTT

J gene: TRBJ2-7
clone size: once
D gene: TRBD1
V gene: TRBV28
CDR3 protein: CASSTGQGIYEQYF
CDR3 DNA: TGTGCCAGCAGTACGGGACAGGGTATCTACGAGCAGTACTTC